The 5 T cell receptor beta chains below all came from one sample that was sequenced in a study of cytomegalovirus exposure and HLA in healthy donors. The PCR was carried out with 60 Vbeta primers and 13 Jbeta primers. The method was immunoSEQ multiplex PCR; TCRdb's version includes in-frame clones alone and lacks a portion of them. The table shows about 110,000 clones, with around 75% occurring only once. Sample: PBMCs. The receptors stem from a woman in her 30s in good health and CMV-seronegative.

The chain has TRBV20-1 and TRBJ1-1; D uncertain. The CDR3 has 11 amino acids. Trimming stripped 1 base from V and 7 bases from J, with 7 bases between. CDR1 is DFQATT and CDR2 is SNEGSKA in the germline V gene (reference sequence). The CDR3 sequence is CSARVEHEAFF. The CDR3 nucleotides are TGCAGTGCTAGAGTGGAGCATGAAGCTTTCTTT.

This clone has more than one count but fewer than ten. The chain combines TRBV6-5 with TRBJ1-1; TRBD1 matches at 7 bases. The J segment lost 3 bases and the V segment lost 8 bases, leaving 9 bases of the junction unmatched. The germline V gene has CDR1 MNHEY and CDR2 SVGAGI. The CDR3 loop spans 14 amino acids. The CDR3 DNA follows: TGTGCCAGCTCACGGGACAGCCGAGACACTGAAGCTTTCTTT. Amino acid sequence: CASSRDSRDTEAFF.

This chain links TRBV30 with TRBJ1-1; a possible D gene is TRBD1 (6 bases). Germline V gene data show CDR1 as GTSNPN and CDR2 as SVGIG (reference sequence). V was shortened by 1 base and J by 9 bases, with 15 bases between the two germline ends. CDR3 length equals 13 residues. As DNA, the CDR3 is TGTGCCTGGAGTGAATCGCCGACAGGTCAAGCTTTCTTT. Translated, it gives CAWSESPTGQAFF.

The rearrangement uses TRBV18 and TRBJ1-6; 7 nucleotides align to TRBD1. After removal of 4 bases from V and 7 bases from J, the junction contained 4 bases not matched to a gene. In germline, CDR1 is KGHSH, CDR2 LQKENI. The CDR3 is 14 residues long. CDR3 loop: CASSRQGSNSPLHF. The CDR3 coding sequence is TGTGCCAGCTCACGACAGGGAAGCAATTCACCCCTCCACTTT.

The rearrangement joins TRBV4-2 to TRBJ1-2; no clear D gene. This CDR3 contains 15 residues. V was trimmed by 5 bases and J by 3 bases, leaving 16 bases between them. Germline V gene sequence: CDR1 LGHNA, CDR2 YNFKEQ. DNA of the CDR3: TGTGCCAGCAGCACAAGGCGGGGAGGCGACTATGGCTACACCTTC. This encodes CASSTRRGGDYGYTF.